This TCR beta chain was profiled in a study of blood T cell repertoires in COVID-19. Two negative PCRs, clearance, or symptom resolution characterized the recovered Cohort 3 donors. Original handling: Reference gene primer amplification yielded estimated nucleated cell counts. Assay: immunoSEQ multiplex PCR; the TCRdb copy retains only in-frame clones and omits some. Clonal size and the V and J genes are those of that table, whereas D and trimming came from the DNA. Among 500,000 or so clones listed, about nine tenths were seen once. This CDR3 has 15 amino acids. Between the trimmed V and J ends, which lost 1 base and 0 bases, there was a span of 7 bases. Germline V gene lookup returns CDR1 LNHDA and CDR2 SQIVND (reference sequence).

The J gene is TRBJ1-3, the V gene TRBV19, with no clear D. Sequences were obtained from PBMCs or T cells enriched from blood (not recorded which). This receptor was obtained from a woman aged 18-30 years who had recovered from COVID-19. CDR3 sequence reads: CASSIVSSSGNTIYF. For the CDR3, the DNA is TGTGCCAGTAGTATAGTCTCCAGCTCTGGAAACACCATATATTTT.